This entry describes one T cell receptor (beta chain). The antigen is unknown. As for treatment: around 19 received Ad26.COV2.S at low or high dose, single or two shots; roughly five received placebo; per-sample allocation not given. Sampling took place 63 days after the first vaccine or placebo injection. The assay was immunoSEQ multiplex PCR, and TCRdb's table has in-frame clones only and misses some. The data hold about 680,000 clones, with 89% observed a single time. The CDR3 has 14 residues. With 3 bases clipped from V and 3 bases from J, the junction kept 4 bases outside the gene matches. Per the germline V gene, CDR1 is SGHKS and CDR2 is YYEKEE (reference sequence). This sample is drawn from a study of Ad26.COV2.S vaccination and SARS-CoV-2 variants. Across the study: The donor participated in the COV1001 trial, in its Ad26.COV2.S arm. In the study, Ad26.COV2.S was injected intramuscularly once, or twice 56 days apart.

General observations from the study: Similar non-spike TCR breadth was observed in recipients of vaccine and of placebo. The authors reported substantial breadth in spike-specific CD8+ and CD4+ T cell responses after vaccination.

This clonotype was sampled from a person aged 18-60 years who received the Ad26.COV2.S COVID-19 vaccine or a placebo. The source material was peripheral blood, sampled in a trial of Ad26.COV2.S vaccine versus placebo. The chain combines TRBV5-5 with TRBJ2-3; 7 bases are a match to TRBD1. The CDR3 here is CASSSGQVTDTQYF. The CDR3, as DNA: TGTGCCAGCAGCTCTGGACAGGTTACAGATACGCAGTATTTT.